The next 16 T cell receptor beta chains were all read from a single sample in a study of T cell repertoires in cytomegalovirus infection. TCRdb redid the calling of the reads with MiXCR, one entry per CDR3 protein. The table has roughly 280,000 distinct CDR3 sequences, roughly 10% seen once. Material for sequencing was PBMCs. The receptors derive from a human donor in good health (CMV status not recorded). Some clones in this sample may be carry-over from other donors' samples.

The sample holds a few counts of this clonotype. The gene calls are TRBV29-1 and TRBJ2-1, with 8 bases lining up with TRBD1. The CDR3 has 15 residues. Germline V gives CDR1 SQVTM, CDR2 ANQGSEA. The ends lost 6 bases at V and 2 bases at J; junction bases unmatched: 9. CDR3 DNA: TGCAGCGTGCAACAGGGGGTTAACACCTACAATGAGCAGTTCTTC. Protein product: CSVQQGVNTYNEQFF.

In its sample, this clonotype was seen many times. This chain uses TRBV5-1 with TRBJ1-1; 7 nucleotides align to TRBD1. Germline CDR1 and CDR2: SGHRS and YFSETQ. With 2 bases clipped from V and 1 base from J, the junction kept 8 bases outside the gene matches. The CDR3 consists of 16 residues. CDR3 sequence: CASSFTGVGTNTEAFF. Here the CDR3 DNA reads TGCGCCAGCAGCTTCACAGGGGTGGGGACGAACACTGAAGCTTTCTTT.

The CDR3 here is CASSFLGGPSYEQYF. DNA for the CDR3: TGCGCCAGCAGCTTCCTGGGGGGCCCCTCCTACGAGCAGTACTTC. The chain couples TRBV5-1 to TRBJ2-7; D is possibly TRBD1 or TRBD2 (6 bases each). The V gene's germline CDR1 is SGHRS and CDR2 YFSETQ. This CDR3 is built from 15 residues. Trimming pared 2 bases from V and 0 bases from J, leaving 12 bases between.

This clonotype has a count of ten or more. The chain has TRBV19 and TRBJ1-6, with 9 bases fitting TRBD1. CDR1 and CDR2 (germline): LNHDA, SQIVND (reference sequence). With 5 bases clipped from V and 7 bases from J, the junction kept 9 bases outside the gene matches. This CDR3 is 16 amino acids long. The CDR3 sequence is CASSVPGTGRNSPLHF. As DNA, the CDR3 is TGTGCCAGTAGTGTACCCGGGACAGGGAGGAATTCACCCCTCCACTTT.

This clonotype has just one count. V usage is TRBV20-1 and J usage is TRBJ1-2; the D is unclear. Germline V gene data show CDR1 as DFQATT and CDR2 as SNEGSKA (reference sequence). Between the trimmed V and J ends, which lost 0 bases and 4 bases, there was a span of 9 bases. This CDR3 has 13 amino acids. CDR3 sequence: CSARDPSSYGYTF. DNA for the CDR3: TGCAGTGCTAGAGATCCGAGCAGCTATGGCTACACCTTC.

This clonotype was found many times. The V call is TRBV6-2 or TRBV6-3, the J call TRBJ1-2, with TRBD1 matching over 9 bases. This CDR3 spans 17 amino acids. With 8 bases clipped from V and 3 bases from J, the junction kept 16 bases outside the gene matches. The V gene's germline CDR1 is MNHEY and CDR2 SVGEGT. CDR3 amino acids: CASLRTGQGLVDYGYTF. The DNA of the CDR3 is TGTGCCAGCCTGAGGACGGGACAGGGACTTGTCGACTATGGCTACACCTTC.

This chain connects TRBV6-6 to TRBJ1-1; possible D gene TRBD1, 6 bases. V lost 5 bases and J 0 bases, leaving 13 bases between the germline ends. Germline V gene lookup returns CDR1 MNHNY and CDR2 SVGAGI (reference sequence). The CDR3 is made up of 15 amino acids. The CDR3 DNA reads as TGTGCCAGCAGTCAGCAGGGGAGCGTGAACACTGAAGCTTTCTTT. Residues: CASSQQGSVNTEAFF.

Ten or more counts support this clonotype. The chain employs TRBV10-3 and TRBJ1-1; 9 bases match TRBD1. With 11 bases clipped from V and 1 base from J, the junction kept 5 bases outside the gene matches. Germline CDR1 and CDR2: ENHRY and SYGVKD. The CDR3 sequence is 13 residues long. The CDR3 bases are TGTGCCGCGCGACAGGGGGAGAACACTGAAGCTTTCTTT. Encoded protein: CAARQGENTEAFF.

This clonotype was detected ten times or more. The chain employs TRBV7-2 and TRBJ2-4; D might be TRBD1 or TRBD2, each matching 6 bases. Germline-derived CDR1 and CDR2 are SGHTA and FQGNSA. The CDR3 is made up of 15 amino acids. Trimming left V 3 bases short and J 7 bases short, with 16 bases between. CDR3 sequence reads: CASSFGGPMANIQYF. The CDR3, as DNA: TGTGCCAGCAGCTTTGGGGGGCCGATGGCCAACATTCAGTACTTC.

This clonotype was seen repeatedly, ten times or more. V gene TRBV7-2 combines with J gene TRBJ2-4, with 9 bases fitting TRBD2. Looked up from germline, CDR1 is SGHTA and CDR2 is FQGNSA. The V gene end was trimmed by 6 bases and the J gene end by 9 bases; junction bases not matched to a gene: 6. The CDR3 length is 13 residues. The CDR3 nucleotides are TGTGCCAGCAGAGAAGGACTAGCGTCCATTCAGTACTTC. Amino acids: CASREGLASIQYF. Filled out from reference TRBV7-2 and TRBJ2-4, the complete variable domain reads GAGVSQSPSNKVTEKGKDVELRCDPISGHTALYWYRQSLGQGLEFLIYFQGNSAPDKSGLPSDRFSAERTGGSVSTLTIQRTQQEDSAVYLCASREGLASIQYFGAGTRLSVL.

This clonotype came up many times. V is TRBV7-2 and J is TRBJ1-2; TRBD1 agrees at 11 bases. The CDR3 has 15 residues. Germline V gene lookup returns CDR1 SGHTA and CDR2 FQGNSA. J lost 7 bases, V lost 8 bases, and 12 bases had no gene match. Here the CDR3 DNA reads TGTGCCAGCCGAATACCGGGGACAGGGGGTGGTGGCTACACCTTC. Its translation is CASRIPGTGGGGYTF.

The V and J genes are TRBV6-2 or TRBV6-3 and TRBJ2-1; D call uncertain. CDR3 length: 13 amino acids. Deletions cut 4 bases from V and 7 bases from J, with 11 bases between. Germline-derived CDR1 and CDR2 are MNHEY and SVGEGT. Here the CDR3 reads CASSSFSENEQFF. In nucleotides, the CDR3 is TGTGCCAGCAGTTCATTTTCTGAGAATGAGCAGTTCTTC.

This clonotype was found many times. The chain has TRBV7-2 and TRBJ2-2, with 12 positions matching TRBD1. The V and J ends lost 3 bases and 8 bases, in that order; junction bases with no gene match: 7. This CDR3 has 16 residues. The germline gives CDR1 SGHTA, CDR2 FQGNSA. The CDR3 DNA sequence: TGTGCCAGCAGCTTGGGACAGGGGGCGAGAGGTGGGGAGCTGTTTTTT. It specifies CASSLGQGARGGELFF. Using reference TRBV7-2 and TRBJ2-2 for the parts outside the CDR3, the full variable domain is GAGVSQSPSNKVTEKGKDVELRCDPISGHTALYWYRQSLGQGLEFLIYFQGNSAPDKSGLPSDRFSAERTGGSVSTLTIQRTQQEDSAVYLCASSLGQGARGGELFFGEGSRLTVL.

V is TRBV29-1 and J is TRBJ2-7; D assignment may be TRBD1 or TRBD2 (5 bases each). V lost 3 bases and J 2 bases, leaving 11 bases between the germline ends. CDR3 length equals 13 residues. Germline V CDR1 and CDR2: SQVTM, ANQGSEA. The CDR3 nucleotides are TGCAGCGTTGATTACGGGACCCCCTACGAGCAGTACTTC. It codes for CSVDYGTPYEQYF.

A few counts support this clonotype. The J gene is TRBJ1-1, the V gene TRBV6-2 or TRBV6-3, with 11 bases identical to TRBD1. Germline CDR1 and CDR2: MNHEY and SVGEGT. V lost 1 base, J lost 4 bases, and 2 bases stayed unmatched. This CDR3 spans 15 amino acids. CDR3 nucleotide sequence: TGTGCCAGCAGTTACTGGGGGACAGGGGGCACTGAAGCTTTCTTT. Translated, it gives CASSYWGTGGTEAFF.

There are many counts of this clonotype. This chain connects TRBV11-2 to TRBJ2-7; D remains ambiguous. The germline V and J ends were trimmed by 5 bases and 2 bases, with 7 bases remaining between them. Germline assignment: CDR1 SGHAT and CDR2 FQNNGV. The CDR3 extends over 12 amino acids. The CDR3 sequence: CASSPRPYEQYF. CDR3 sequence (DNA): TGTGCCAGCAGCCCTCGACCCTACGAGCAGTACTTC.